This T cell receptor beta chain was sequenced during a study of CD8 T cells in ankylosing spondylitis. TCRdb reprocessed the 5' RACE reads with MiXCR, giving one entry per CDR3 protein. The sample includes about 330,000 distinct CDR3 sequences, 7.5% to 9% of them seen just once. Points from the study as a whole: A motif in TCR beta, a set of roughly eight highly homologous variants, appeared characteristic of ankylosing spondylitis blood. Disease-linked clones were found to be CD8+ and relatively rare in peripheral blood. From matched ankylosing spondylitis synovial fluid, disease-linked clones were reportedly recovered at significantly enriched levels. Several of the motif variants were reported before in synovial fluid and blood from reactive arthritis.

Notes on this clonotype: The antigen is not known.

V was trimmed by 0 bases and J by 6 bases, leaving 13 bases between them. CDR3 length: 15 amino acids. Germline CDR1 SGHKS, CDR2 YYEKEE (reference sequence). The source material was blood, either unsorted or a sorted T cell fraction (not recorded which). This clonotype was obtained from a male donor with ankylosing spondylitis. The gene calls are TRBV5-5 and TRBJ2-1, with no clear D. The CDR3 reads CASSLERYLPNEQFF. The CDR3 DNA is TGTGCCAGCAGCTTGGAACGGTATCTTCCCAATGAGCAGTTCTTC.